Each of the 13 T cell receptor beta chains below was sequenced from the same sample in a study of post-analysis software for immune sequencing data. Their antigens remain unidentified. The TCR beta cDNA libraries carried unique molecular identifiers. TCRdb reanalysed the PCR reads using MiXCR and keeps one entry per CDR3 protein. The profile shows about 820,000 distinct CDR3 sequences, roughly 58% of them singletons. Broader study findings: Compared with controls, patients had more of about 5 TRBV segments, including TRBV5-6, TRBV5-1 and TRBV20-1.

The sample consisted of blood. Source of these receptors: a girl aged 10-17 years with multiple sclerosis.

The chain combines TRBV6-5 with TRBJ2-7, with D perhaps TRBD2 (5 bases). V was shortened by 6 bases and J by 1 base, with 10 bases between the two germline ends. CDR1 is MNHEY, CDR2 SVGAGI, per germline. This CDR3 spans 13 amino acids. This CDR3 reads CASRRTGSYEQYF. DNA of the CDR3: TGTGCCAGCAGGCGGACGGGGTCCTACGAGCAGTACTTC.

This chain connects TRBV7-2 to TRBJ1-5; D gene ambiguous. Germline V gene lookup returns CDR1 SGHTA and CDR2 FQGNSA. CDR3 size: 12 residues. Trimming shortened V by 7 bases and J by 6 bases, and 10 bases separated the two germline ends. The CDR3 spells CASTGLGQPQHF. The CDR3 nucleotides read TGTGCCAGCACCGGGCTCGGTCAGCCCCAGCATTTT.

The chain has TRBV6-5 and TRBJ2-7; D perhaps matches TRBD2 (6 bases). Germline CDR1 reads MNHEY; CDR2 reads SVGAGI. This CDR3 spans 11 amino acids. Trimming took 7 bases from V and 6 from J, leaving 10 bases between them. DNA for the CDR3: TGTGCCAGCACTAGCGAGGGCGAGCAGTACTTC. This encodes CASTSEGEQYF.

This chain joins TRBV7-9 and TRBJ2-7; D may be TRBD1 or TRBD2 (5 bases each). V shed 11 bases and J shed 0 bases, with 20 bases lying between them. Germline loops: CDR1 SEHNR, CDR2 FQNEAQ (reference sequence). The CDR3 is made up of 15 amino acids. The CDR3 loop is CAGEKRGFSSYEQYF. CDR3 sequence (DNA): TGTGCCGGGGAGAAAAGGGGTTTCAGCTCCTACGAGCAGTACTTC.

The chain uses TRBV25-1 and TRBJ1-2, with TRBD1 as a possible D gene (6 bases). V shed 6 bases and J shed 7 bases, with 18 bases lying between them. CDR3 size: 14 residues. Germline assignment: CDR1 MGHDK and CDR2 SYGVNS. CDR3 protein: CASSEGTGALGYTF. CDR3 in DNA: TGTGCCAGCAGCGAAGGTACGGGGGCGCTTGGCTACACCTTC.

This rearrangement joins TRBV20-1 to TRBJ1-2; tentative D call: TRBD1 (5 bases). This CDR3 contains 11 residues. CDR1 and CDR2 from the germline V gene are DFQATT and SNEGSKA (reference sequence). V lost 3 bases, J lost 5 bases, and 7 bases lay in between. The CDR3, as DNA: TGCAGTGCTAGCAGGGTTTATGGCTACACCTTC. This sequence encodes CSASRVYGYTF.

This sequence joins TRBV21-1 and TRBJ2-7; no DNA check was done on the table's D call, TRBD1. TRBV21-1 is flagged as a pseudogene. The CDR3 length is 14 residues. The CDR3, as DNA: TGTGCCAGCAGAGGGGAAAGGGTGTCATACGAGCAGTACTTC. It encodes CASRGERVSYEQYF.

The rearrangement joins TRBV5-1 to TRBJ2-5, with D hard to call. V was cut by 2 bases and J by 11 bases, with 16 bases left in between. The CDR3 covers 13 residues. Germline values: CDR1 SGHRS, CDR2 YFSETQ. The CDR3 is CASSFVSVNEQYF. CDR3 coding DNA: TGCGCCAGCAGCTTTGTGTCAGTCAATGAGCAGTACTTC.

This clonotype was found a few times. V and J are TRBV7-9 and TRBJ1-3; D unclear. The CDR3 extends over 13 amino acids. The germline V gene has CDR1 SEHNR and CDR2 FQNEAQ (reference sequence). V lost 3 bases, J lost 2 bases, and 5 bases lay in between. In nucleotides, the CDR3 is TGTGCCAGCAGCTTGGACGCTGGAAACACCATATATTTT. It specifies CASSLDAGNTIYF.

The chain links TRBV10-3 to TRBJ1-2; 9 bases are a match to TRBD1. Per germline, CDR1 ENHRY and CDR2 SYGVKD. CDR3 size: 14 residues. V gave up 2 bases and J gave up 4 bases; unmatched junction bases: 2. Here the CDR3 reads CAISETGGSYGYTF. CDR3 nucleotide sequence: TGTGCCATCAGTGAGACAGGGGGCAGCTATGGCTACACCTTC.

Comment on this clonotype: A junction boundary mismatches the germline segment, possibly from a read error. The chain employs TRBV29-1 and TRBJ2-5; no firm D call. The germline gives CDR1 SQVTM, CDR2 ANQGSEA. CDR3 length: 13 amino acids. CDR3 sequence reads: CSVQIAGRETRYF. CDR3 coding DNA: TGCAGCGTCCAGATAGCTGGCCGAGAGACCCGGTACTTC.

The rearrangement links TRBV24-1 to TRBJ2-7; a weak D match, TRBD2 (5 bases). CDR1 is KGHDR, CDR2 SFDVKD, per germline. The V and J ends lost 10 bases and 4 bases respectively, with 16 bases between them. The CDR3 totals 13 residues. Written as DNA, the CDR3 is TGTGCCACTCGGGTCACCAGGAGGTACGAGCAGTACTTC. Translating it yields CATRVTRRYEQYF.

This rearrangement joins TRBV7-9 to TRBJ2-6, with D perhaps TRBD1 (6 bases). The CDR3 covers 17 residues. Deletions cut 5 bases from V and 0 bases from J, with 14 bases between. Per germline, CDR1 SEHNR and CDR2 FQNEAQ (reference sequence). The CDR3 sequence is CASSIRQASSGANVLTF. CDR3 coding DNA: TGTGCCAGCAGCATACGACAGGCCAGCTCTGGGGCCAACGTCCTGACTTTC.